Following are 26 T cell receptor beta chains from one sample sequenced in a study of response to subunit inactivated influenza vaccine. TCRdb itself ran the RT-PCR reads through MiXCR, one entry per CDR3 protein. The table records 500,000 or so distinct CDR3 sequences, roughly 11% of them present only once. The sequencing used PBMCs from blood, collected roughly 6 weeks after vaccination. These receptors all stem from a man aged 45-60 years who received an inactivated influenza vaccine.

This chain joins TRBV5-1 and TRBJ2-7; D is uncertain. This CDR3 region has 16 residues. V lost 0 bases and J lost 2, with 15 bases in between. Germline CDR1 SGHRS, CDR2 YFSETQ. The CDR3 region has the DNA TGCGCCAGCAGCTTGGTAGGTGGAGACACAGCCTACGAGCAGTACTTC. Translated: CASSLVGGDTAYEQYF.

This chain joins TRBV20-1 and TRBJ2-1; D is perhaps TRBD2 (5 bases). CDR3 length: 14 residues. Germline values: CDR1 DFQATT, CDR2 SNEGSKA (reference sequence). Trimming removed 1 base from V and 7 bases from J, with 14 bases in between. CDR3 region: CSARAGLSVNEQFF. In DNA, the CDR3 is TGCAGTGCTAGAGCAGGACTCTCGGTTAATGAGCAGTTCTTC.

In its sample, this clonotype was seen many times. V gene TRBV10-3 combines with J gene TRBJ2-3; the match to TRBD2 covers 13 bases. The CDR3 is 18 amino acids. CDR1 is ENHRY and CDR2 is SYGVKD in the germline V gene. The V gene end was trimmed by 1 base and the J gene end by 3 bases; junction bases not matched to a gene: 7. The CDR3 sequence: CAISEWITSGRVTDTQYF. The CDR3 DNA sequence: TGTGCCATCAGTGAGTGGATAACTAGCGGGAGGGTGACAGATACGCAGTATTTT.

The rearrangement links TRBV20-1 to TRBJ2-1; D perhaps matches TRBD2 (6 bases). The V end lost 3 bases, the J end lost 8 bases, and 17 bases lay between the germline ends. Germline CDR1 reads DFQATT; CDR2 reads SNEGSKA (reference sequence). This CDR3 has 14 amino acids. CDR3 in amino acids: CSASSTGDFDEQFF. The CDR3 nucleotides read TGCAGTGCTAGTTCGACGGGAGATTTCGATGAGCAGTTCTTC.

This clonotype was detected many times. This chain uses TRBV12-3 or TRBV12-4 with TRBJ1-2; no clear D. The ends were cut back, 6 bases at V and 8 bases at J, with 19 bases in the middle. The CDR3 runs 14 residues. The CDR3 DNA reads TGTGCCAGCAGCCCGGACGGGGTTAGGGTCGGCTACACCTTC. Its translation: CASSPDGVRVGYTF.

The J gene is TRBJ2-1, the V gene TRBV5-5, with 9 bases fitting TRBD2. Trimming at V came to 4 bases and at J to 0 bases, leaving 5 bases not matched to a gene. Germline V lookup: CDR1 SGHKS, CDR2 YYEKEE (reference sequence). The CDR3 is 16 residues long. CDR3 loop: CASSRLAESSYNEQFF. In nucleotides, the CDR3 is TGTGCCAGCAGCCGACTAGCGGAGAGCTCCTACAATGAGCAGTTCTTC.

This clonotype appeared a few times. The DNA of the CDR3 is TGCAGTGCTAGGTGGAGGGTGAATCAGCCCCAGCATTTT. It specifies CSARWRVNQPQHF. V is TRBV20-1 and J is TRBJ1-5, with D hard to call. The CDR3 runs to 13 residues. The germline V gene encodes CDR1 DFQATT and CDR2 SNEGSKA (reference sequence). V was trimmed by 3 bases and J by 4 bases, leaving 10 bases between them.

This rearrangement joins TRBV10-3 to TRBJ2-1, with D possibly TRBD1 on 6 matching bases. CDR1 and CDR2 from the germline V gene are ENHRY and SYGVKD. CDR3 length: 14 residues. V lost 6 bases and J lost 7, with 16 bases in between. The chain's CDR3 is CAIRERGQLNEQFF. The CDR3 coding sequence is TGTGCCATCAGGGAGAGAGGACAGTTGAATGAGCAGTTCTTC.

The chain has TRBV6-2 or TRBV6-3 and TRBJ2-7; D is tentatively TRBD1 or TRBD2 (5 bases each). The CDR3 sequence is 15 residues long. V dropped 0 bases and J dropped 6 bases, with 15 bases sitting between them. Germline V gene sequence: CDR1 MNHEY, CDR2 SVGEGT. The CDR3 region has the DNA TGTGCCAGCAGTTACTCAACGAACTCGGGGCCCGAGCAGTACTTC. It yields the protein CASSYSTNSGPEQYF.

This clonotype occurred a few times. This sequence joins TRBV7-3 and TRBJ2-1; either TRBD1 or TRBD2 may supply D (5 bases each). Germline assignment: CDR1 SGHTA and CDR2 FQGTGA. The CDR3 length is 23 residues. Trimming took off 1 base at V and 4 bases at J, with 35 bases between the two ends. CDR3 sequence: CASSLSGGSILRDLKQVYNEQFF. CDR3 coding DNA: TGTGCCAGCAGCTTAAGTGGTGGGAGCATACTCCGGGACCTCAAACAAGTTTACAATGAGCAGTTCTTC.

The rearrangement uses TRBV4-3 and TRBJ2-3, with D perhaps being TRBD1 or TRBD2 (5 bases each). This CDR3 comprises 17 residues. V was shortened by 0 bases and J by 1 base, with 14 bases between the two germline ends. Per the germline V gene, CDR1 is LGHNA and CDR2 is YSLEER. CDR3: CASSQDRVGTGTDTQYF. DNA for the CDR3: TGCGCCAGCAGCCAAGATCGAGTCGGGACCGGCACAGATACGCAGTATTTT.

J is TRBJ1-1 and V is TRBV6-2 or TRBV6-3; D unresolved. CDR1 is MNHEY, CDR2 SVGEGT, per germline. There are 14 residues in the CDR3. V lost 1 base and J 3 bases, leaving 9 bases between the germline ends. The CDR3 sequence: CASSYYLLHTEAFF. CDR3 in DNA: TGTGCCAGCAGTTACTACCTCCTCCACACTGAAGCTTTCTTT.

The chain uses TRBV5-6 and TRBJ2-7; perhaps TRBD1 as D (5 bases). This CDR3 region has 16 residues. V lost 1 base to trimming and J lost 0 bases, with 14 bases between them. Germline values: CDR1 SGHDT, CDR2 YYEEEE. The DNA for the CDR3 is TGTGCCAGCAGCTTGCCCCCAGACAGAACCTCCTACGAGCAGTACTTC. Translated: CASSLPPDRTSYEQYF.

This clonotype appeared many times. Written as DNA, the CDR3 is TGTGCCAGCAGCTCGTTCGCCACAGGGGGAAAGACCCAGTACTTC. Protein product: CASSSFATGGKTQYF. The chain is built from TRBV5-5 and TRBJ2-5; TRBD1 aligns across 8 bases. The V and J ends lost 3 bases and 6 bases, in that order; junction bases with no gene match: 10. Germline V gives CDR1 SGHKS, CDR2 YYEKEE (reference sequence). This CDR3 region has 15 residues.

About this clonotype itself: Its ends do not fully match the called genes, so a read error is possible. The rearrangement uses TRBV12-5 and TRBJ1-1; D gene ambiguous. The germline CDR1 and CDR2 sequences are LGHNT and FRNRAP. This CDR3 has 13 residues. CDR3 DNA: TGTGCTAGTGGTTTGTTCGGGAACTCTGAAGCTTTCTTT. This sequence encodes CASGLFGNSEAFF.

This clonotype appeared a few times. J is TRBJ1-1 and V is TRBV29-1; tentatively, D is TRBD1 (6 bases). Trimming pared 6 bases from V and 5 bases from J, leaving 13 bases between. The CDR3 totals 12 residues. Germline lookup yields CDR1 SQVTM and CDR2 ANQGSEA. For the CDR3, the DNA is TGCAGCGTGGTCACAGGGAGAACTGAAGCTTTCTTT. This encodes CSVVTGRTEAFF.

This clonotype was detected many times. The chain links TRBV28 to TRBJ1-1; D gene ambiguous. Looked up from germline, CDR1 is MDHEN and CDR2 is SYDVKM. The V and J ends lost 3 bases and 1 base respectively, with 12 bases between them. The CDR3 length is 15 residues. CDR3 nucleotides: TGTGCCAGCAGTTTCGTGTCAAGCCCGAACACTGAAGCTTTCTTT. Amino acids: CASSFVSSPNTEAFF.

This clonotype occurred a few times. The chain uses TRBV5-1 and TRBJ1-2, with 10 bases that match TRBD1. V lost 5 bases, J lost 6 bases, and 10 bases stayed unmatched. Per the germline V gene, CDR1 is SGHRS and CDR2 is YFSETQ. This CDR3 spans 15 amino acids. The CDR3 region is CASSMETGGSHGYTF. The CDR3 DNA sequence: TGCGCCAGCAGTATGGAGACAGGGGGCTCTCATGGCTACACCTTC.

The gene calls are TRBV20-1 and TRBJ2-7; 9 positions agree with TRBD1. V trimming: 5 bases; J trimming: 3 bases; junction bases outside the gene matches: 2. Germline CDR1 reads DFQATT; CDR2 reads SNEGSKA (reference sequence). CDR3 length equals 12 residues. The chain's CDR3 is CSAGTGNYEQYF. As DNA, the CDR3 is TGCAGTGCTGGGACAGGGAACTACGAGCAGTACTTC.

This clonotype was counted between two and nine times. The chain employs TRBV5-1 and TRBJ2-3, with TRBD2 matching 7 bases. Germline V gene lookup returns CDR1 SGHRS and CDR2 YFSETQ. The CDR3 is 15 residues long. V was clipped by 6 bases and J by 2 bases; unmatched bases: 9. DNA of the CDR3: TGCGCCAGCACTATCGGCGGGAGTTTCACAGATACGCAGTATTTT. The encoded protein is CASTIGGSFTDTQYF.

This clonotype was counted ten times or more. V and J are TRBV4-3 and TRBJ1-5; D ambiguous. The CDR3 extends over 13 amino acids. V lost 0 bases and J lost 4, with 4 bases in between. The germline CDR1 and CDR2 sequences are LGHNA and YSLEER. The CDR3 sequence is CASSQDWNQPQHF. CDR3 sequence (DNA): TGCGCCAGCAGCCAAGATTGGAATCAGCCCCAGCATTTT.

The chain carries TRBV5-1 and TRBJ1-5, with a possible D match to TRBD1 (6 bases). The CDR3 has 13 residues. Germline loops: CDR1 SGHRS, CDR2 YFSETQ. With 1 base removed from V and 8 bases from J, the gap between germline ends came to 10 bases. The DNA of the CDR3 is TGCGCCAGCAGCTTGTCAGGGGCCGAGCCCCAGCATTTT. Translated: CASSLSGAEPQHF.

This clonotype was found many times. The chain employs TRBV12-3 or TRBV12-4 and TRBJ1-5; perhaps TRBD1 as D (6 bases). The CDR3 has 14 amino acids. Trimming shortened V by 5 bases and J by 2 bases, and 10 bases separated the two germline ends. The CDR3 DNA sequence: TGTGCCAGCAGTCCTGGGGGCCGCAATCAGCCCCAGCATTTT. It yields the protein CASSPGGRNQPQHF.

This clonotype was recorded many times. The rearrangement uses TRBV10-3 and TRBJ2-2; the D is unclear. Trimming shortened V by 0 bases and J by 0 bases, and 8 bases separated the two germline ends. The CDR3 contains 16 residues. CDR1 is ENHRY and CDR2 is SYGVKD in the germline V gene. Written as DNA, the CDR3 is TGTGCCATCAGTGAGTCTGTCAAAACGAACACCGGGGAGCTGTTTTTT. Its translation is CAISESVKTNTGELFF.

DNA of the CDR3: TGCGCCAGCAGCCAAGCCTCACAGGAGACCGGGGAGCTGTTTTTT. Residues: CASSQASQETGELFF. The chain employs TRBV4-3 and TRBJ2-2; TRBD1 might be the D (5 bases). CDR3 length: 15 amino acids. Germline-derived CDR1 and CDR2 are LGHNA and YSLEER. The ends were cut back, 1 base at V and 5 bases at J, with 11 bases in the middle.

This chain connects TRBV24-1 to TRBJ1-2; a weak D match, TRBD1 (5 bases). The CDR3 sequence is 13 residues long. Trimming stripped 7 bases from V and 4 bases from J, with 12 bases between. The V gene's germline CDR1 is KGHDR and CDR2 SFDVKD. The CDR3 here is CATSKAGRYGYTF. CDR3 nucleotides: TGTGCCACCAGCAAAGCAGGGCGCTATGGCTACACCTTC.